Listed below are T cell receptor beta chains from one sample, sequenced in a study of T cell responses to AZD1222 COVID-19 vaccine. The assay was immunoSEQ multiplex PCR, and TCRdb's table has in-frame clones only and misses some. The sample yields roughly 120,000 clones, about 92% seen once. The source was peripheral blood, collected on day 0 of AZD1222 vaccination. The receptors stem from an adult in good health. Each CDR3 is given with its conserved first and last residue. D genes are given only for firm matches. Rows may omit the clone size; those that give it use once, few, many or a size class.

length	size	V	D	J	DNA	CDR3
12	few	TRBV3-1/TRBV3-2	-	TRBJ2-3	TGTGCCAGCAGCCCGACAACAGATACGCAGTATTTT	CASSPTTDTQYF
13	-	TRBV6-2/TRBV6-3	-	TRBJ1-4	TGTGCCAGCAGTTACGTGGGCGTTGAAAAACTGTTTTTT	CASSYVGVEKLFF
13	-	TRBV7-9	TRBD1	TRBJ2-7	TGTGCCAGCAGCCCCGCGGACAGGTACGAGCAGTACTTC	CASSPADRYEQYF
15	-	TRBV5-4	TRBD1	TRBJ1-2	TGTGCCAGCAGCGGAATAAAGACAGGGAACTATGGCTACACCTTC	CASSGIKTGNYGYTF
15	-	TRBV6-5	TRBD1	TRBJ1-5	TGTGCCAGCAGTTACTCCGGACAGGGCCGAACGGCCCAGCATTTT	CASSYSGQGRTAQHF
13	-	TRBV28	-	TRBJ1-6	TGTGCCAGCAGTCCCCCGGAAAGATCACCCCTCCACTTT	CASSPPERSPLHF
14	once	TRBV5-1	TRBD1	TRBJ2-7	TGCGCCAGCAGCTTGGGGACAGGGGAGTACGAGCAGTACTTC	CASSLGTGEYEQYF
14	-	TRBV6-6	-	TRBJ1-2	TGTGCCAGCAGGACCGAACAGGGAAACTATGGCTACACCTTC	CASRTEQGNYGYTF
15	-	TRBV27	TRBD1	TRBJ1-2	TGTGCCAGCAGTTCCACCGACAGGGACGACTATGGCTACACCTTC	CASSSTDRDDYGYTF
16	once	TRBV19	TRBD1	TRBJ1-5	TGTGCCAGTAGTGATCAGGGGGCTTATGCTGATCAGCCCCAGCATTTT	CASSDQGAYADQPQHF
16	-	TRBV4-3	TRBD1	TRBJ1-2	TGCGCCAGCAGCCTCACTTACCCTACAGGGGGCTTTGGCTACACCTTC	CASSLTYPTGGFGYTF
16	medium-sized	TRBV4-3	-	TRBJ2-7	TGCGCCAGCAGCCAAGGCAGACAGCTACCGCACTACGAGCAGTACTTC	CASSQGRQLPHYEQYF
14	-	TRBV6-6	TRBD1	TRBJ1-2	TGTGCCAGCAGTGGAGACAGGGAACCTTATGGCTACACCTTC	CASSGDREPYGYTF
12	-	TRBV4-1	-	TRBJ2-1	TGCGCCAGCAGCCAATCTATAAATGAGCAGTTCTTC	CASSQSINEQFF
17	-	TRBV9	TRBD1	TRBJ2-2	TGTGCCAGCAGCGTACCCCAGGGGGTTTCGAACACCGGGGAGCTGTTTTTT	CASSVPQGVSNTGELFF
14	-	TRBV2	-	TRBJ1-2	TGTGCCAGCCTTGCTGGATTAGCTAACTATGGCTACACCTTC	CASLAGLANYGYTF
14	-	TRBV27	-	TRBJ2-2	TGTGCCCGATGTGTACAGGGAAACACCGGGGAGCTGTTTTTT	CARCVQGNTGELFF
14	once	TRBV10-2	-	TRBJ1-3	TGCGCCAGCAGTGAGGATAGAGGAAGAAACACCATATATTTT	CASSEDRGRNTIYF
13	-	TRBV25-1	TRBD1	TRBJ1-2	TGTGCCAGCAGTGGACAGGGGTATTATGGCTACACCTTC	CASSGQGYYGYTF
19	-	TRBV4-3	-	TRBJ1-5	TGCGCCAGCAGCCAAGAAAGGTTCCGGAGTACAGAGCACAATCAGCCCCAGCATTTT	CASSQERFRSTEHNQPQHF
14	-	TRBV27	-	TRBJ2-3	TGTGCCAGCAGTTTATCGGACAGCACAGATACGCAGTATTTT	CASSLSDSTDTQYF
16	-	TRBV3-1/TRBV3-2	-	TRBJ2-7	TGTGCCAGCAGCCGAAGAGTCGGGAAGGACCCCTACGAGCAGTACTTC	CASSRRVGKDPYEQYF
17	-	TRBV5-3	-	TRBJ1-5	TGTGCCAGAAGCTTGAAACTATCCTCTGGTAGCAATCAGCCCCAGCATTTT	CARSLKLSSGSNQPQHF
14	-	TRBV10-1	-	TRBJ2-3	TGCGCCAGTAGTGAGGGAGGGGGGGAAATTCGACAGTATTTT	CASSEGGGEIRQYF
15	once	TRBV18	TRBD1	TRBJ1-5	TGTGCCAGCTCACCAGGGACAGGGAACAATCAGCCCCAGCATTTT	CASSPGTGNNQPQHF
14	-	TRBV5-4	TRBD1	TRBJ2-7	TGTGCCAGCAACCAGGACAGGGGGCAAGGCGAGCAGTACTTC	CASNQDRGQGEQYF
15	once	TRBV10-2	-	TRBJ2-1	TGCGCCAGCAGGGTCGGGATAGGGTCCTACAATGAGCAGTTCTTC	CASRVGIGSYNEQFF
20	-	TRBV4-3	-	TRBJ2-1	TGCGCCAGCAGCCAAGGAGGGCCTCTGGGTAGGCGATCTGGCCCCAATGAGCAGTTCTTC	CASSQGGPLGRRSGPNEQFF
15	-	TRBV5-1	-	TRBJ2-7	TGCGCCAGCAGCGTTGGGACCTCCTCCTCCTACGAGCAGTACTTC	CASSVGTSSSYEQYF
16	-	TRBV2	TRBD1	TRBJ2-7	TGTGCCAGCAGCCGAACACAGGGGGCTGCCTCCTACGAGCAGTACTTC	CASSRTQGAASYEQYF
14	-	TRBV18	-	TRBJ1-2	TGTGCCAGCTCACCGCTGGGGGCGGTGGATGGCTACACCTTC	CASSPLGAVDGYTF
17	-	TRBV3-1/TRBV3-2	-	TRBJ2-2	TGTGCCAGCAGCCAAGAAGGCGGGGGCCGGAACACCGGGGAGCTGTTTTTT	CASSQEGGGRNTGELFF
14	-	TRBV6-5	-	TRBJ1-5	TGTGCCAGCAGTTACTCGTATAGCAATCAGCCCCAGCATTTT	CASSYSYSNQPQHF
15	few	TRBV7-2	-	TRBJ1-5	TGTGCCAGCAGCTTAGTGGGCCAGCTAAATCAGCCCCAGCATTTT	CASSLVGQLNQPQHF
12	-	TRBV10-3	-	TRBJ1-2	TGTGCCATCAGTGCAGTTAACTATGGCTACACCTTC	CAISAVNYGYTF